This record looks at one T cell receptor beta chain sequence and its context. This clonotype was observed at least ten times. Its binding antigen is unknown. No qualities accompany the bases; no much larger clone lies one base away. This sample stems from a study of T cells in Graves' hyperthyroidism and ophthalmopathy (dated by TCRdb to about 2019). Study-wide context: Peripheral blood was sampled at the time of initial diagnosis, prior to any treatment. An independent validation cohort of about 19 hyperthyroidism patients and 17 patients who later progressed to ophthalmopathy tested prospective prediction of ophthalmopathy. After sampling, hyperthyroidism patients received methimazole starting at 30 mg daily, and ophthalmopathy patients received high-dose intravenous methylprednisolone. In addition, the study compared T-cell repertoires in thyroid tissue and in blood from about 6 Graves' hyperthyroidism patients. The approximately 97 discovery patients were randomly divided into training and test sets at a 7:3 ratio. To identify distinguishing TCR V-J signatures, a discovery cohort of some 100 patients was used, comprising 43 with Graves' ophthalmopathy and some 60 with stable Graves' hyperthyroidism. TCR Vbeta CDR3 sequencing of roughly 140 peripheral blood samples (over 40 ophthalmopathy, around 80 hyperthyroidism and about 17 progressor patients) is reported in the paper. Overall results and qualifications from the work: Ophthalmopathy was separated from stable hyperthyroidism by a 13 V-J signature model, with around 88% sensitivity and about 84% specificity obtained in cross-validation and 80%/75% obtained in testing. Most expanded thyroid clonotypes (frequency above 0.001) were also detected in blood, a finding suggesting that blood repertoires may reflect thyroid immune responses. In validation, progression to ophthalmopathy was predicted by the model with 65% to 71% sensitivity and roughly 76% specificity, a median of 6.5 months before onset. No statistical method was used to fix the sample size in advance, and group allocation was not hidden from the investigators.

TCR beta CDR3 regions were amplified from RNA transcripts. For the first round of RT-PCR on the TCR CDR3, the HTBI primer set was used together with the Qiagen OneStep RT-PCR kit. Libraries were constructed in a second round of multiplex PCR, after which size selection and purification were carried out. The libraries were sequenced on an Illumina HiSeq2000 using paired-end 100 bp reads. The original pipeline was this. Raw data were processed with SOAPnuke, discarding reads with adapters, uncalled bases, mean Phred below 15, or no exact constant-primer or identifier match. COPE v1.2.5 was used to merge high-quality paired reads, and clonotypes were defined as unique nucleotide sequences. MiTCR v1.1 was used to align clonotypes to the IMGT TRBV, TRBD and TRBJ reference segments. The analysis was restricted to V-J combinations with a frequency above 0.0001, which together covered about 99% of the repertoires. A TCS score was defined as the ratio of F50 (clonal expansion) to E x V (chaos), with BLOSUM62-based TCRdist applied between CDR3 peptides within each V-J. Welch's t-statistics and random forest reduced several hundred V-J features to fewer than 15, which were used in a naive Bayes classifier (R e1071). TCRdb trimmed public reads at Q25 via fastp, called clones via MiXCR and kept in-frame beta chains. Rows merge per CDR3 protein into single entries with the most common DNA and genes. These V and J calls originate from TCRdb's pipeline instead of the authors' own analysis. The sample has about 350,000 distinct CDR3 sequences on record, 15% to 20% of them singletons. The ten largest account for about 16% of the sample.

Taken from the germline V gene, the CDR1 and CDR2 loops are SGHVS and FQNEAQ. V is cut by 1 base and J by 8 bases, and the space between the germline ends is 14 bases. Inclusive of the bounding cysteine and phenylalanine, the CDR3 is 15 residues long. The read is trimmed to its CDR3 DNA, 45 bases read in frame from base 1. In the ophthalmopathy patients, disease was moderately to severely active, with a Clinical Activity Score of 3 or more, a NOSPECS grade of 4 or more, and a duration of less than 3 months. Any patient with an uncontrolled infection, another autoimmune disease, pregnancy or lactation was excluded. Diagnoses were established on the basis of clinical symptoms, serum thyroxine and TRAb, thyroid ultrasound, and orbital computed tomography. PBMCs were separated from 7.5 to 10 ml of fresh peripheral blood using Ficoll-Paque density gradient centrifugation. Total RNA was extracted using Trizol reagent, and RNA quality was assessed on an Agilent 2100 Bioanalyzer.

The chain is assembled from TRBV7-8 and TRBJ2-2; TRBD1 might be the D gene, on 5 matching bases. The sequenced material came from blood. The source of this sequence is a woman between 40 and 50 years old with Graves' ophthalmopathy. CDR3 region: CASSLGARGIGELFF. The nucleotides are TGTGCCAGCAGCTTAGGGGCTAGGGGCATTGGGGAGCTGTTTTTT.